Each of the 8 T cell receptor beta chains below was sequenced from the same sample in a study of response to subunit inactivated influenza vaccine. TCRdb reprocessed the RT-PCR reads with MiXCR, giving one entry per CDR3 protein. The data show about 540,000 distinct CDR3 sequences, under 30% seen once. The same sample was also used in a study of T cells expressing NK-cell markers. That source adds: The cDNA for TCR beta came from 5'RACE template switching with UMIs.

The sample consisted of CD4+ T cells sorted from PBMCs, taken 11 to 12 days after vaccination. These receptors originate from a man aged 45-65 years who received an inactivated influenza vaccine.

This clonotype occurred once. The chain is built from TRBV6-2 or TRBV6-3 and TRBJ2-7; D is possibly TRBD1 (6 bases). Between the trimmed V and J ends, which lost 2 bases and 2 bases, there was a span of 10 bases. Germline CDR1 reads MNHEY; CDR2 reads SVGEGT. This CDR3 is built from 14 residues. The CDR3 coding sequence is TGTGCCAGCAGTTACACAACAGGGCCCTACGAGCAGTACTTC. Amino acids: CASSYTTGPYEQYF.

CDR3 coding DNA: TGCAGTGCTAGAAATCGCGGGACAGCGAACACTGAAGCTTTCTTT. Translation: CSARNRGTANTEAFF. V and J are TRBV20-1 and TRBJ1-1; 7 nucleotides align to TRBD1. The trim removed 2 bases at V and 1 base at J, leaving 7 bases unmatched. The length of the CDR3 is 15 residues. The V gene's germline CDR1 is DFQATT and CDR2 SNEGSKA (reference sequence).

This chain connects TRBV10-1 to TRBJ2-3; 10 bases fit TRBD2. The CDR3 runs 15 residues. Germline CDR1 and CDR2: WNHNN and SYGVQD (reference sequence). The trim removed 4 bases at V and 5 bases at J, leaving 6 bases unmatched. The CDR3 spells CASSGLAGGRDTQYF. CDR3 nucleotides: TGCGCCAGCAGTGGATTAGCGGGGGGCCGAGATACGCAGTATTTT.

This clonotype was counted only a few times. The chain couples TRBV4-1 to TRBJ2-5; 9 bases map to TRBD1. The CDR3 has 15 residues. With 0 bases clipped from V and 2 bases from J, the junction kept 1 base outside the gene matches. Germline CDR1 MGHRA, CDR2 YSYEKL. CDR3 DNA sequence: TGCGCCAGCAGCCAAGAGGGACAGGGACAAGAGACCCAGTACTTC. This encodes CASSQEGQGQETQYF.

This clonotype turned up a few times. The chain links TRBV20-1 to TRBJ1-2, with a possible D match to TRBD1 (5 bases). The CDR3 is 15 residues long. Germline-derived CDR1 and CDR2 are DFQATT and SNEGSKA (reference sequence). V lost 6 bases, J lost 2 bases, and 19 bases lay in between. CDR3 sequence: CSAPARDSTNYGYTF. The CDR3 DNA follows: TGCAGTGCGCCCGCCCGGGACTCCACGAACTATGGCTACACCTTC.

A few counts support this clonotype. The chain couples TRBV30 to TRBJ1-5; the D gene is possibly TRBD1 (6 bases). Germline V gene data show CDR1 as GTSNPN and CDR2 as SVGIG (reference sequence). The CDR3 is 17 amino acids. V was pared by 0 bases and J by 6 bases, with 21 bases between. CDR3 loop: CAWSVGRTVLSGQPQHF. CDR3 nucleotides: TGTGCCTGGAGTGTGGGGAGGACAGTTCTAAGCGGTCAGCCCCAGCATTTT. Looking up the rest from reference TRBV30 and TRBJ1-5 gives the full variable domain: SQTIHQWPATLVQPVGSPLSLECTVEGTSNPNLYWYRQAAGRGLQLLFYSVGIGQISSEVPQNLSASRPQDRQFILSSKKLLLSDSGFYLCAWSVGRTVLSGQPQHFGDGTRLSIL.

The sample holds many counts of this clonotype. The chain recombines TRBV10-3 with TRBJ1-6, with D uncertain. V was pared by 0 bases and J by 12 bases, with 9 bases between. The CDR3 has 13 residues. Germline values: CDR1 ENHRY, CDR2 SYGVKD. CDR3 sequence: CAISESPRQPLHF. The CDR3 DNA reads TGTGCCATCAGTGAGTCCCCCAGACAACCCCTCCACTTT.

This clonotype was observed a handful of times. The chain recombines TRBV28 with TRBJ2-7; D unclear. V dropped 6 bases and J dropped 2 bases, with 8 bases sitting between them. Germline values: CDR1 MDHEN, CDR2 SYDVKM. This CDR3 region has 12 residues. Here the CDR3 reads CASRSVTYEQYF. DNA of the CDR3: TGTGCCAGCAGATCTGTTACCTACGAGCAGTACTTC.